This T cell receptor (beta chain) emerged from a study of OX40 agonist ivuxolimab in advanced cancers. Regarding the complete study: Ivuxolimab, which targeted the costimulatory receptor OX40 (CD134), was an agonistic, fully human IgG2 monoclonal antibody. Intravenous ivuxolimab was administered to patients every 2 weeks at six dose levels: 0.01, 0.1, 0.3, 1.5, 3 and 10 mg/kg. Of the approximately 50 dose-escalation patients, hepatocellular carcinoma was present in some 19, melanoma in approximately 15, renal cell carcinoma in 9 and head and neck cancer in 9. The dose-escalation cohort was about 83% male with a mean age of about 54 years, ranging from roughly 20 to 80. Prior anti-PD-1, anti-PD-L1 or anti-CTLA-4 therapy was permitted, and about 40% of dose-escalation patients had received checkpoint inhibitors. Three dose-escalation patients achieved partial responses, one with hepatocellular carcinoma and two with cutaneous melanoma. The point of sequencing TCRbeta in the periphery was to test whether ivuxolimab changed TCR sequence diversity and drove clonal T-cell expansion. The paper describes the monotherapy dose-escalation part (N = 52 patients) of the phase I trial of ivuxolimab. Overall study results and their limits: At doses from 0.1 to 3.0 mg/kg, clonal expansion was seen in both CD4+ and CD8+ blood T cells between baseline and week 6. Which antigens the clonally expanded peripheral T cells were specific for was not determined. Low levels of normalized T-cell clonal expansion were also seen in some nonresponding patients. In the 0.1-3.0 mg/kg groups, partial responders had among the lowest normalized peripheral clonal expansion, particularly in CD8+ T cells. On average, CD8+ T cells showed more expanded clones than CD4+ T cells after ivuxolimab.

Patients with autoimmune disease history or receiving systemic immunosuppression were excluded from the trial. Peripheral blood for TCR sequencing was collected from all dose cohorts at baseline, on cycle 4 day 1, and on cycle 7 day 1. Samples were obtained from an open-label, multicenter, first-in-human phase I dose-escalation trial of ivuxolimab. Adults with locally advanced or metastatic melanoma, renal cell carcinoma, hepatocellular carcinoma or head and neck squamous cell carcinoma were enrolled in the trial. Before TCR sequencing, CD4+ and CD8+ T cells were separately sorted from peripheral blood. Counted from cysteine to phenylalanine, this CDR3 has 13 amino acids. CDR3 DNA only is kept here, 39 bases in frame from base 1. V loses 2 bases of germline sequence and J loses 5 bases, and the interval between the two ends is 7 bases. The CDR1 and CDR2 encoded by the germline V gene are SGHTA and FQGTGA.

This clone was seen just once. It has no known antigen specificity. Base quality data are lacking; no much larger clone is found one base away. For sequencing of the TCRbeta CDR3 region, genomic DNA was extracted from the sorted cells. The immunoSEQ Assay was used to sequence the TCRbeta CDR3 regions. Entries here come from immuneACCESS through TCRdb and include only in-frame sequences with V and J called. Some clones fail to appear in such tables; in the studies checked, an unresolved V gene covers under half of the shortfall, and the cause of the remainder is unknown. For this sample there are 55,000 or so clones; around nine tenths appear just once. The top ten hold approximately 7.2% of the sample.

Sequenced here: CD4+ or CD8+ T cells sorted from blood, sampled in a trial of the OX40 agonist ivuxolimab. The V and J segments used are TRBV7-3 and TRBJ2-1; too little of a D gene remains to name it. This clonotype was sampled from an adult with an advanced solid tumor such as melanoma, head and neck, liver or kidney cancer. At the DNA level, the sequence is TGTGCCAGCAGCTTATCACTAAACAATGAGCAGTTCTTC. Translated, it reads CASSLSLNNEQFF.